The text below deals with one T cell receptor beta chain. Libraries were prepared by immunoSEQ multiplex PCR; TCRdb keeps only in-frame clonotypes and omits some of them. The profile shows more than 100,000 clones, about 79% of them singletons. The data were taken from a study of blood T cell repertoires in COVID-19. The CDR3 is 15 amino acids. Trimming cost V 7 bases and J 7 bases; bases outside gene matches: 10. CDR1 SGDLS and CDR2 YYNGEE come from the germline V gene. This chain connects TRBV9 to TRBJ1-6; TRBD1 aligns across 8 bases. This receptor was obtained from a man between 65 and 79 years old with acute or convalescent COVID-19. Sequenced material: peripheral blood. The CDR3 nucleotides read TGTGCCAGCGTATCAGGGACAGGTGGAAATTCACCCCTCCACTTT. It codes for CASVSGTGGNSPLHF.